These 7 T cell receptor beta chains share one sample of origin, sequenced in a study of blood T cell repertoires in COVID-19. Sequenced by immunoSEQ multiplex PCR; TCRdb stores in-frame clones only, minus some. Among 40,000 to 45,000 clones listed, roughly three quarters were seen once. The specimen was peripheral blood. The receptors here all came from an elderly man with acute or convalescent COVID-19.

This clone came up once. The chain carries TRBV6-5 and TRBJ1-2; D is unresolved. CDR1 MNHEY and CDR2 SVGAGI come from the germline V gene. The CDR3 has 14 amino acids. Trimming took 5 bases from V and 6 from J, leaving 16 bases between them. CDR3 residues: CASSPNRVAHGYTF. The CDR3 nucleotides are TGTGCCAGCAGTCCGAACAGAGTTGCCCATGGCTACACCTTC.

The chain employs TRBV29-1 and TRBJ2-5; unclear D gene. Germline V lookup: CDR1 SQVTM, CDR2 ANQGSEA. CDR3 size: 12 residues. The germline V and J ends were trimmed by 3 bases and 3 bases, with 8 bases remaining between them. CDR3: CSVDPSEETQYF. CDR3 DNA: TGCAGCGTTGACCCGTCAGAAGAGACCCAGTACTTC. The full variable domain, its missing parts supplied by reference TRBV29-1 and TRBJ2-5, is SAVISQKPSRDICQRGTSLTIQCQVDSQVTMMFWYRQQPGQSLTLIATANQGSEATYESGFVIDKFPISRPNLTFSTLTVSNMSPEDSSIYLCSVDPSEETQYFGPGTRLLVL.

This chain uses TRBV7-3 with TRBJ2-5; 8 nucleotides align to TRBD2. The length of the CDR3 is 15 residues. Germline values: CDR1 SGHTA, CDR2 FQGTGA. V gave up 5 bases and J gave up 4 bases; unmatched junction bases: 9. CDR3: CASSATGTSGETQYF. CDR3 DNA sequence: TGTGCCAGCAGCGCAACCGGGACTAGTGGAGAGACCCAGTACTTC.

This clone appeared once. V is TRBV28 and J is TRBJ1-1; D is uncertain. CDR1 MDHEN and CDR2 SYDVKM come from the germline V gene. V lost 2 bases and J 4 bases, leaving 11 bases between the germline ends. The CDR3 is made up of 14 amino acids. DNA for the CDR3: TGTGCCAGCAGTTTAGCGGGATTAGGCACTGAAGCTTTCTTT. It encodes CASSLAGLGTEAFF.

There are a few counts of this clone. V gene TRBV28 combines with J gene TRBJ2-1; 7 nucleotides line up with TRBD2. Germline V gene sequence: CDR1 MDHEN, CDR2 SYDVKM. Unmatched junction bases numbered 9, after V lost 2 bases and J lost 5 bases. The CDR3 totals 16 residues. The DNA of the CDR3 is TGTGCCAGCAGTTTAGCCCTTTGGGGAGGGGACAATGAGCAGTTCTTC. Amino acid sequence: CASSLALWGGDNEQFF. Full variable domain (rest looked up from reference TRBV28 and TRBJ2-1): DVKVTQSSRYLVKRTGEKVFLECVQDMDHENMFWYRQDPGLGLRLIYFSYDVKMKEKGDIPEGYSVSREKKERFSLILESASTNQTSMYLCASSLALWGGDNEQFFGPGTRLTVL.

The rearrangement uses TRBV28 and TRBJ1-2; TRBD1 agrees at 11 bases. The germline gives CDR1 MDHEN, CDR2 SYDVKM. The V gene end was trimmed by 7 bases and the J gene end by 8 bases; junction bases not matched to a gene: 12. This CDR3 has 15 amino acids. The CDR3 sequence: CASTLVRDRGMGYTF. CDR3 nucleotide sequence: TGTGCCAGCACCCTAGTCCGGGACAGGGGGATGGGCTACACCTTC.

There are a few counts of this clone. The V call is TRBV5-1, the J call TRBJ1-1; the D gene is possibly TRBD1 (6 bases). Germline V gene data show CDR1 as SGHRS and CDR2 as YFSETQ. V lost 0 bases, J lost 4 bases, and 16 bases lay in between. This CDR3 has 16 amino acids. CDR3 loop: CASSLAPTGTRTEAFF. DNA for the CDR3: TGCGCCAGCAGCTTGGCGCCAACAGGGACGCGCACTGAAGCTTTCTTT.